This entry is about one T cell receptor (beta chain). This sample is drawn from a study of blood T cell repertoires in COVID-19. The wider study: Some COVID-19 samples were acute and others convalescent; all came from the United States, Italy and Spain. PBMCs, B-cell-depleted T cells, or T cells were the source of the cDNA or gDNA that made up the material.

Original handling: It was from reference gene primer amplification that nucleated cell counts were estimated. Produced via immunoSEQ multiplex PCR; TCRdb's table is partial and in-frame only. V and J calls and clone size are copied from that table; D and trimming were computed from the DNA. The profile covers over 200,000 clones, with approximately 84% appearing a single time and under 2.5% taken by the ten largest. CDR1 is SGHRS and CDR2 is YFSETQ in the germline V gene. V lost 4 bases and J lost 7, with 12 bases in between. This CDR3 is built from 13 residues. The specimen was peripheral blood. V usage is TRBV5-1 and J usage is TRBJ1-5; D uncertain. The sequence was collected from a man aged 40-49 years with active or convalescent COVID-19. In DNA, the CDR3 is TGCGCCAGCAGCCCCGGGATCGGGCAGCCCCAGCATTTT. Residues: CASSPGIGQPQHF.